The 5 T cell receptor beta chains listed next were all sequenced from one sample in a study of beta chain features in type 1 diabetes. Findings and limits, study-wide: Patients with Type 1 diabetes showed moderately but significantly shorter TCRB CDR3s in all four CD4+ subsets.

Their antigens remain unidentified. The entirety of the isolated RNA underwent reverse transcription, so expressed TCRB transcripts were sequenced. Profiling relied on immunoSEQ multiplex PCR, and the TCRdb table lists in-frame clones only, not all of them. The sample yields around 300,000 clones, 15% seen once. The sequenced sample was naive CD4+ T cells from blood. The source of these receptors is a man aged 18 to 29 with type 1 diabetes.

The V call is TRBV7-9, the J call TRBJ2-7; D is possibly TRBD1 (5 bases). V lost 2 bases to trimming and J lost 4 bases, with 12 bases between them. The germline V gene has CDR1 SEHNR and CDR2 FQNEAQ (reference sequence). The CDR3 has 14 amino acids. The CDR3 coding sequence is TGTGCCAGCAGCTTAAGGCAGGGTGGGTACGAGCAGTACTTC. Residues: CASSLRQGGYEQYF.

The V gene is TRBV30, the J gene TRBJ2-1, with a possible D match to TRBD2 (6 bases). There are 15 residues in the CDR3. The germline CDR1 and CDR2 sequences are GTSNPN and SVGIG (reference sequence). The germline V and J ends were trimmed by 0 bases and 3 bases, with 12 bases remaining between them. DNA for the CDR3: TGTGCCTGGAGTGTACCACTAGCCGGCTACAATGAGCAGTTCTTC. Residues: CAWSVPLAGYNEQFF.

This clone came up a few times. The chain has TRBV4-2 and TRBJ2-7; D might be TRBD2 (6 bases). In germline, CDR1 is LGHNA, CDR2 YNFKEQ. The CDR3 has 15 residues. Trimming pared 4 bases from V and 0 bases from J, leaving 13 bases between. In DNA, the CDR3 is TGTGCCAGCAGCCGCGAGGCGGGAACCTCCTACGAGCAGTACTTC. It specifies CASSREAGTSYEQYF.

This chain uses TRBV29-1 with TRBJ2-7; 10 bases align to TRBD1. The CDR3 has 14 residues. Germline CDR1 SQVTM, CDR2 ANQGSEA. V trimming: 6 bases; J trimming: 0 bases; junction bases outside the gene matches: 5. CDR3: CSVTGTGDSYEQYF. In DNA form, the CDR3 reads TGCAGCGTAACCGGGACAGGGGACTCCTACGAGCAGTACTTC.

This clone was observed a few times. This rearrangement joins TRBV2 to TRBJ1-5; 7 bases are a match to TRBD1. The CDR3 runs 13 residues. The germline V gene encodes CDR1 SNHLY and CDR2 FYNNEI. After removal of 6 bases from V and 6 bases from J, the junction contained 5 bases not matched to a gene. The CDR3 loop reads CASSVQGSQPQHF. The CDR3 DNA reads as TGTGCCAGCAGCGTACAGGGGAGTCAGCCCCAGCATTTT.